Reported below is one T cell receptor beta chain. The CDR3 loop spans 15 amino acids. V lost 5 bases and J 4 bases, leaving 15 bases between the germline ends. TCRdb redid the calling of the reads with MiXCR, one entry per CDR3 protein. There are about 440,000 distinct CDR3 sequences in the sample; under 40% occur only once, and roughly 13% lies in the top ten. The data were taken from a study of T cell repertoires in cytomegalovirus infection. Background on the study: Public TCR beta signature analysis indicated the presence of both CMV infection and matching HLA type.

The sequenced sample consisted of PBMCs. The receptor comes from a human donor in good health (CMV status not recorded). Some clones in this sample may be carry-over from other donors' samples. This chain joins TRBV12-3 or TRBV12-4 and TRBJ1-5; D is unresolved. CDR3 nucleotides: TGTGCCAGCAGTCCGCCGGTGGGATGGAATCAGCCCCAGCATTTT. Its protein is CASSPPVGWNQPQHF.